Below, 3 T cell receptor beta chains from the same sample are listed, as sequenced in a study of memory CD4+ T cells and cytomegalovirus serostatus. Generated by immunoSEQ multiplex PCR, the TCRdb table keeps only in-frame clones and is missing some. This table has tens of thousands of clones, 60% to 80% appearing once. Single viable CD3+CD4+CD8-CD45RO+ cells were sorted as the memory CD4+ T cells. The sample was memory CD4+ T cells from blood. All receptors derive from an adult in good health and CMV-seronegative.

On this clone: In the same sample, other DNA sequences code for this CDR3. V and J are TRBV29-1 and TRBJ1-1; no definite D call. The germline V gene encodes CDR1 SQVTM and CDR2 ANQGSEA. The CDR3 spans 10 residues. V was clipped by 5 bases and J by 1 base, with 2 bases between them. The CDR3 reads CSVKNTEAFF. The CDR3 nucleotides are TGCAGCGTTAAGAACACTGAAGCTTTCTTT.

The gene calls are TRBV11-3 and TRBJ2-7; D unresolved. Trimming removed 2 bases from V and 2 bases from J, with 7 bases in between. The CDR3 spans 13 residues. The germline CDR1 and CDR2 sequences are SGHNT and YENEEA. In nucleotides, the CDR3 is TGTGCCAGCAGCTTAAGTGGTGCCTACGAGCAGTACTTC. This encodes CASSLSGAYEQYF.

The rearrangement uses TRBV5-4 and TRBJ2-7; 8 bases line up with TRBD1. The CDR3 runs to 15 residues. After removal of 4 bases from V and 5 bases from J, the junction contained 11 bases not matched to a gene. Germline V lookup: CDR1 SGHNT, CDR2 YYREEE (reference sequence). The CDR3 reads CASSPGTGFNNEQYF. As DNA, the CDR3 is TGTGCCAGCAGCCCCGGGACAGGATTTAACAACGAGCAGTACTTC.